Below are 7 T cell receptor beta chains sequenced from a single sample in a study of shared clonotypes between healthy human individuals. Profiled with immunoSEQ multiplex PCR; TCRdb holds only in-frame clones, not every one. The table shows 1 million to 1.2 million clones, with approximately 80% occurring only once. Sequencing used memory CD4+ T cells from PBMCs. Subset denoted: CD45RA-negative fraction. Every receptor here comes from a young man in good health. Some clones in this sample may be carry-over from other donors' samples.

J is TRBJ1-4 and V is TRBV2; TRBD1 agrees at 9 bases. This CDR3 has 14 amino acids. Germline lookup yields CDR1 SNHLY and CDR2 FYNNEI. Germline trimming cut 6 bases from V and 7 bases from J; bases unmatched to any gene: 6. Here the CDR3 DNA reads TGTGCCAGCAGGGAGGGACAGGGCATTGAAAAACTGTTTTTT. Translating gives CASREGQGIEKLFF.

The rearrangement links TRBV2 to TRBJ2-7, with D unclear. Germline V CDR1 and CDR2: SNHLY, FYNNEI. V was trimmed by 7 bases and J by 2 bases, leaving 15 bases between them. The CDR3 contains 14 residues. The CDR3 spells CASMGLAITYEQYF. The CDR3 coding sequence is TGTGCCAGCATGGGTTTGGCGATTACCTACGAGCAGTACTTC.

This chain uses TRBV28 with TRBJ2-3; 7 bases match TRBD2. Trimming took 3 bases from V and 1 from J; bases not matched to a gene: 1. The CDR3 is 14 amino acids. Per germline, CDR1 MDHEN and CDR2 SYDVKM. CDR3 loop: CASSFGGGTDTQYF. The CDR3 DNA is TGTGCCAGCAGTTTTGGGGGGGGCACAGATACGCAGTATTTT.

The chain couples TRBV28 to TRBJ1-2; a possible D gene is TRBD1 (5 bases). This CDR3 region has 12 residues. In germline, CDR1 is MDHEN, CDR2 SYDVKM. The V end lost 7 bases, the J end lost 8 bases, and 14 bases lay between the germline ends. CDR3 coding DNA: TGTGCCAGCACATCGGAAGGGGTAGGCTACACCTTC. Protein: CASTSEGVGYTF.

The chain uses TRBV30 and TRBJ2-7; 11 bases align to TRBD2. V was clipped by 5 bases and J by 3 bases; unmatched bases: 9. This CDR3 spans 15 amino acids. Germline lookup yields CDR1 GTSNPN and CDR2 SVGIG (reference sequence). Here the CDR3 reads CAWGRGLAENYEQYF. CDR3 bases: TGTGCCTGGGGCCGGGGACTAGCGGAGAACTACGAGCAGTACTTC.

This rearrangement joins TRBV27 to TRBJ2-2, with a tentative D call TRBD1 (6 bases). Trimming removed 5 bases at V and 4 bases at J, with 17 bases between. CDR3 length equals 16 residues. Looked up from germline, CDR1 is MNHEY and CDR2 is SMNVEV (reference sequence). The CDR3 nucleotides are TGTGCCAGCAGTCCTTACCAGGGGCTGGGCACCGGGGAGCTGTTTTTT. Translating it yields CASSPYQGLGTGELFF.

V gene TRBV11-1 combines with J gene TRBJ2-7, with TRBD2 as a possible D gene (6 bases). Germline CDR1 and CDR2: SGHAT and FQDESV (reference sequence). V lost 4 bases to trimming and J lost 3 bases, with 16 bases between them. This CDR3 has 15 residues. In nucleotides, the CDR3 is TGTGCCAGCAGCTATAGCATAGAGGAGGGCTACGAGCAGTACTTC. Its protein product is CASSYSIEEGYEQYF.